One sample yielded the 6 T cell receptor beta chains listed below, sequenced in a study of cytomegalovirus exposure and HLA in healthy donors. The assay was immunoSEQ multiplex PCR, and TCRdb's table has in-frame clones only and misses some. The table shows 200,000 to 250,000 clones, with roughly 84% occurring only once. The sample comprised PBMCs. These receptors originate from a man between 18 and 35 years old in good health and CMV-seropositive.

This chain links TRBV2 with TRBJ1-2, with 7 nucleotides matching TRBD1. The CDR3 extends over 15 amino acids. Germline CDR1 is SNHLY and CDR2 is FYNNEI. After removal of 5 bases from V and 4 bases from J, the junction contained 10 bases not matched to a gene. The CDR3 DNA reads TGTGCCAGCAGTACAGACAGGGCGGACCTCTATGGCTACACCTTC. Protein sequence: CASSTDRADLYGYTF.

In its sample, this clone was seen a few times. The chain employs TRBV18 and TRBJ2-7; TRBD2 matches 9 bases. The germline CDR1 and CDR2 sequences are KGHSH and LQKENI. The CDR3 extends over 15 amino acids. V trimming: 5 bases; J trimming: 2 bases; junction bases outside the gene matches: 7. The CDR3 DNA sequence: TGTGCCAGCTCATCTTCGACTAGCGGAACCTACGAGCAGTACTTC. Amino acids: CASSSSTSGTYEQYF.

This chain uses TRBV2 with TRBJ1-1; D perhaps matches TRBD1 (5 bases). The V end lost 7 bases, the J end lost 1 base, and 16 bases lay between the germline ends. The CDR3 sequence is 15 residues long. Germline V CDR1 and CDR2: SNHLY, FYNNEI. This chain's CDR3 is CASKSGGGGNTEAFF. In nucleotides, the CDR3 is TGTGCCAGCAAATCCGGAGGTGGGGGGAACACTGAAGCTTTCTTT.

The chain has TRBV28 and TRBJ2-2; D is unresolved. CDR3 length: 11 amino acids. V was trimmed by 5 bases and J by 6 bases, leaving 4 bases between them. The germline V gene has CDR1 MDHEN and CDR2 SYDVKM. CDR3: CASSPSGELFF. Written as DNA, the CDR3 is TGTGCCAGCAGTCCTTCCGGGGAGCTGTTTTTT. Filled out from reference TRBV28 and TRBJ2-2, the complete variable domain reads DVKVTQSSRYLVKRTGEKVFLECVQDMDHENMFWYRQDPGLGLRLIYFSYDVKMKEKGDIPEGYSVSREKKERFSLILESASTNQTSMYLCASSPSGELFFGEGSRLTVL.

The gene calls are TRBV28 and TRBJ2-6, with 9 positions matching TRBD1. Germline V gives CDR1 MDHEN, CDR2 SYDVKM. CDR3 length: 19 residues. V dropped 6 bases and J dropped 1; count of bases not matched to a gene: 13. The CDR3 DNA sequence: TGTGCCAGCAGCTACAACTACAGGGGGCGCGCGTCTGGGGCCAACGTCCTGACTTTC. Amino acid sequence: CASSYNYRGRASGANVLTF.

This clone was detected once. The CDR3 region has the DNA TGTGCCAGCAGTGTGAACAGCCCTGGGGGGGGTGGCTACACCTTC. Translating it yields CASSVNSPGGGGYTF. V usage is TRBV28 and J usage is TRBJ1-2, with a weak D call TRBD1 (5 bases). Per the germline V gene, CDR1 is MDHEN and CDR2 is SYDVKM. V gave up 5 bases and J gave up 7 bases, with 20 bases separating them. CDR3 length equals 15 residues.